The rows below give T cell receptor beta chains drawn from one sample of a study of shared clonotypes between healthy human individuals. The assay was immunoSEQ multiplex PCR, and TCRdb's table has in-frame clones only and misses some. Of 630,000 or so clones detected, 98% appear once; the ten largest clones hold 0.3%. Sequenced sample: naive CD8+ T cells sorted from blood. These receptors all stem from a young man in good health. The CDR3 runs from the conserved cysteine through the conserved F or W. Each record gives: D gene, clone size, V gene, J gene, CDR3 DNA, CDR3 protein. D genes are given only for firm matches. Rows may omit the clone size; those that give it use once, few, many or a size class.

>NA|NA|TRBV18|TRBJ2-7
TGTGCCAGCTCAGCGGACAATCAAGGTTTCTCCTACGAGCAGTACTTC
CASSADNQGFSYEQYF
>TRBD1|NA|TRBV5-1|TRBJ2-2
TGCGCCAGCAGCTTGCGACAGGGGGTTGGCACCGGGGAGCTGTTTTTT
CASSLRQGVGTGELFF
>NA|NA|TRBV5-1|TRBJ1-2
TGCGCCAGCAGCTTGGGATTGGGGTCGACAGGAGGGTATGGCTACACCTTC
CASSLGLGSTGGYGYTF
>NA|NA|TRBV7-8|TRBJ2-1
TGTGCCAGCAGCTTAGGCGTCGGGCGCGCTGGTGAGCAGTTCTTC
CASSLGVGRAGEQFF
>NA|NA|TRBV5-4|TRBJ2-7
TGTGCCAGCAGCCTGGGTACCTACGAGCAGTACTTC
CASSLGTYEQYF
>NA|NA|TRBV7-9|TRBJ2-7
TGTGCCAGCAGCGGTTCCTACGAGCAGTACTTC
CASSGSYEQYF
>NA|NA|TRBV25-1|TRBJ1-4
TGTGCCAGCAGGGACAGCAATAATGAAAAACTGTTTTTT
CASRDSNNEKLFF
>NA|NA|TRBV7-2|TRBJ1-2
TGTGCCAGCAGCTTAGCGATCGGGGAAGGCTATGGCTACACCTTC
CASSLAIGEGYGYTF
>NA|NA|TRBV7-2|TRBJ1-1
TGTGCCAGCAGCTTTACAGAGGAAGCTTTCTTT
CASSFTEEAFF
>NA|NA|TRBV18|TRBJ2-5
TGTGCCAGCTCACCACCCCCGCAGGAAGAGACCCAGTACTTC
CASSPPPQEETQYF
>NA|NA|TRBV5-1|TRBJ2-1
TGCGCCAGCTTCGGCGGCCCGACCGAGGACAATGAGCAGTTCTTC
CASFGGPTEDNEQFF
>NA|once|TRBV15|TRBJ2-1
TGTGCCACCAGCAGAGATCGGTACAATGAGCAGTTCTTC
CATSRDRYNEQFF
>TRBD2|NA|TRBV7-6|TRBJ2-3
TGTGCCAGCAGCCGGACTAGCGGGAGTGATACGCAGTATTTT
CASSRTSGSDTQYF
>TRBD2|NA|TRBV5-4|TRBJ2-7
TGTGCCAGCAGCTTGTGGGCTAGCGGCTACGAGCAGTACTTC
CASSLWASGYEQYF
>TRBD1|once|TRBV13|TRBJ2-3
TGTGCCAGCAGCTTGACAGGGGGCCTAGATACGCAGTATTTT
CASSLTGGLDTQYF
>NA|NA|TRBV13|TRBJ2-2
TGTGCCAGCAGCTTAATGCCCGGGGAGCTGTTTTTT
CASSLMPGELFF
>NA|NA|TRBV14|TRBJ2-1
TGTGCCAGCAGCCCCGGCCTAGTTGAGCAGTTCTTC
CASSPGLVEQFF
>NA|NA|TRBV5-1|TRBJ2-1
TGCGCCAGCAGCTTGGTCTTTAAGGGAAATGAGCAGTTCTTC
CASSLVFKGNEQFF
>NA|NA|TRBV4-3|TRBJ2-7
TGCGCCAGCAGCCAAGATCCGGGCGGAGCCTACGAGCAGTACTTC
CASSQDPGGAYEQYF
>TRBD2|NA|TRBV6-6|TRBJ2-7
TGTGCCAGCAGTATGGGACTAGCGGGAGCGGTATACGAGCAGTACTTC
CASSMGLAGAVYEQYF
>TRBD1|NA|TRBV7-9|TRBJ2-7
TGTGCCAGCCGGGACAGGGGCCTTGAGCAGTACTTC
CASRDRGLEQYF
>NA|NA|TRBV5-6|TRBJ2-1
TGTGCCAGCAGCTTGGCGGGCGGTGAGCAGTTCTTC
CASSLAGGEQFF
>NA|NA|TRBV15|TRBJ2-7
TGTGCCACCAGCAGGACAATCGGACTATCCTACGAGCAGTACTTC
CATSRTIGLSYEQYF
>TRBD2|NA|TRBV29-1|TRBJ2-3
TGCAGCGTTGAAGATCCCCGGCTAGCGGGAGTGATAGATACGCAGTATTTT
CSVEDPRLAGVIDTQYF
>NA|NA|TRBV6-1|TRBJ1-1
TGTGCCAGCAGTGACCCTTACACAGACCGCCGCACTGAAGCTTTCTTT
CASSDPYTDRRTEAFF
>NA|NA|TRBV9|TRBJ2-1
TGTGCCAGCAGCGTGGACTCGGGAGTGGGATACAATGAGCAGTTCTTC
CASSVDSGVGYNEQFF
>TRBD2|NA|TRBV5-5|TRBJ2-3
TGTGCCAGCAGCGAAGGACTAGCGGGAGGTTGGCGGGATACGCAGTATTTT
CASSEGLAGGWRDTQYF
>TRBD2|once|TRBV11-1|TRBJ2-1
TGTGCCAGCAGCTTTGGACTAGCGGTTTCCTACAATGAGCAGTTCTTC
CASSFGLAVSYNEQFF
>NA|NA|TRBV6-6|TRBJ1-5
TGTGCCAGCTTAGGAGGATTCGATCAGCCCCAGCATTTT
CASLGGFDQPQHF
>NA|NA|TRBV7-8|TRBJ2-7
TGTGCCAGCAGCACCTACAACGGGGAGCAGTACTTC
CASSTYNGEQYF
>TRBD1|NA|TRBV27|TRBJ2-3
TGTGCCAGCAGTTCCGGACAGGGGATCGCAGATACGCAGTATTTT
CASSSGQGIADTQYF
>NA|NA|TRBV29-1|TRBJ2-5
TGCAGCTCCTGGGAGGACCAAGAGACCCAGTACTTC
CSSWEDQETQYF
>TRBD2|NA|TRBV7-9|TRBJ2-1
TGTGCCAGCAGCTTAGGTGCGGGAGGGGGCAATGAGCAGTTCTTC
CASSLGAGGGNEQFF
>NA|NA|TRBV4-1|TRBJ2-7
TGCGCCAGCAGCCAAGTGGCCGCAGGGCAGGGCTACGAGCAGTACTTC
CASSQVAAGQGYEQYF
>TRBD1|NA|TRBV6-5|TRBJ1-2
TGTGCCAGCAGTTACCAGGGGGACATAGATAACTATGGCTACACCTTC
CASSYQGDIDNYGYTF
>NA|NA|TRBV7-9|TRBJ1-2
TGTGCCAGCAGCTTATCCATGGCAAGCTATGGCTACACCTTC
CASSLSMASYGYTF
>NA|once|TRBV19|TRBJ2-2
TGTGCCAGTACCCCAGGATGGGGGGAGCTGTTTTTT
CASTPGWGELFF
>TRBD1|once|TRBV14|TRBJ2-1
TGTGCCAGCAGCCAATTCGCGACAGGGGAGAATGAGCAGTTCTTC
CASSQFATGENEQFF
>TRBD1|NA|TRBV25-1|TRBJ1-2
TGTGCCAGCAGCCCGAGAGGCGGAATACAGGGGGTATATGGCTACACCTTC
CASSPRGGIQGVYGYTF
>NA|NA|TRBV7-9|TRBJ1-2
TGTGCCAGCAGGGCAAGAAACTATGGCTACACCTTC
CASRARNYGYTF
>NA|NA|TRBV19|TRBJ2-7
TGTGCCAGTAGTAAGGGGGTCTTCTACGAGCAGTACTTC
CASSKGVFYEQYF
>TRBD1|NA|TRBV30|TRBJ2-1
TGTGCGGCCGGGACAGGGGGCTTCAATGAGCAGTTCTTC
CAAGTGGFNEQFF
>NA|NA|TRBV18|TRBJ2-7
TGTGCCAGCTCACCCCCCACGTCGGCTAGCTCCTACGAGCAGTACTTC
CASSPPTSASSYEQYF
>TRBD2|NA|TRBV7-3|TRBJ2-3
TGTGCCAGCAGCTTAGGGACTAGCGGGACAGATACGCAGTATTTT
CASSLGTSGTDTQYF
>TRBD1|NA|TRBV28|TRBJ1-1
TGTGCCAGCAGTCTGCTACAGGGGCGGAACACTGAAGCTTTCTTT
CASSLLQGRNTEAFF
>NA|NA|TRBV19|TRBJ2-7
TGTGCCAGTAGTATTTGGGGCGGCTACGAGCAGTACTTC
CASSIWGGYEQYF
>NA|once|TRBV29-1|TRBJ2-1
TGCAGCCTAGGTAGGGACAATGAGCAGTTCTTC
CSLGRDNEQFF
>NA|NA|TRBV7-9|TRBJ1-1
TGTGCCAGCAGCTCACAAGTGAACACTGAAGCTTTCTTT
CASSSQVNTEAFF